The source of this T cell receptor (beta chain) is a study of blood T cell repertoires in COVID-19. Study-wide background: Material from acute and convalescent COVID-19 was sourced from the United States, Italy and Spain. T cells, B-cell-depleted T cells, or PBMCs supplied cDNA or gDNA.

From germline, CDR1 is SGHVS and CDR2 FNYEAQ. This CDR3 is built from 16 residues. Trimming took off 2 bases at V and 4 bases at J, with 14 bases between the two ends. Original handling: Amplification with reference gene primers provided the estimates of nucleated cell counts. The table came from immunoSEQ multiplex PCR; TCRdb's copy has only in-frame clones and leaves some out. V, J and clone size derive from that table, while D and trimming were established from the DNA sequence. Of 210,000 or so clones listed, approximately 80% were seen once; the top ten hold 15% to 20%. This receptor was taken from a human donor in a cohort sampled during active COVID-19. V usage is TRBV7-6 and J usage is TRBJ2-2, with a tentative D call TRBD1 (5 bases). Sequenced input: peripheral blood. CDR3 DNA sequence: TGTGCCAGCAGCTTATTAGGGGAAGTAACCACCGGGGAGCTGTTTTTT. Its protein product is CASSLLGEVTTGELFF.